This TCR beta chain was recovered during a study of blood T cell repertoires in COVID-19. CDR1 is SEHNR, CDR2 FQNEAQ, per germline (reference sequence). The germline V and J ends were trimmed by 1 base and 5 bases, with 17 bases remaining between them. The CDR3 has 16 residues. Here immunoSEQ multiplex PCR was the method, and the copy in TCRdb shows in-frame clones only, minus some. The sample contains 300,000 or so clones, about 83% of which appear only once. The sequenced sample consisted of peripheral blood. The rearrangement uses TRBV7-9 and TRBJ2-5; no reliable D call. The sequence derives from a woman in her fifties or sixties with acute or convalescent COVID-19. CDR3 sequence reads: CASSLGVSLVTETQYF. The DNA for the CDR3 is TGTGCCAGCAGCTTAGGGGTGTCTCTAGTCACCGAGACCCAGTACTTC. The variable domain in full, with the rest retrieved from reference TRBV7-9 and TRBJ2-5, is DTGVSQNPRHKITKRGQNVTFRCDPISEHNRLYWYRQTLGQGPEFLTYFQNEAQLEKSRLLSDRFSAERPKGSFSTLEIQRTEQGDSAMYLCASSLGVSLVTETQYFGPGTRLLVL.